Presented here are 10 T cell receptor beta chains from one specimen sequenced in a study of blood T cell repertoires in COVID-19. Sequenced by immunoSEQ multiplex PCR; TCRdb stores in-frame clones only, minus some. The profile shows around 120,000 clones, 90% of them singletons. Sequencing was done on a sample of peripheral blood. These receptors were taken from a human donor with active COVID-19. The donor label of this sample is uncertain.

The chain recombines TRBV4-3 with TRBJ2-3, with D possibly TRBD1 on 5 matching bases. V lost 0 bases, J lost 4 bases, and 5 bases lay in between. From germline, CDR1 is LGHNA and CDR2 YSLEER. The CDR3 has 13 residues. CDR3: CASSQEGADTQYF. Here the CDR3 DNA reads TGCGCCAGCAGCCAAGAAGGGGCAGATACGCAGTATTTT.

This clone was seen a single time. The chain links TRBV28 to TRBJ1-2; 7 positions match TRBD1. The length of the CDR3 is 12 residues. Germline V gene sequence: CDR1 MDHEN, CDR2 SYDVKM. J gave up 5 bases and V 5 bases, and 2 bases lay outside the gene matches. Written as DNA, the CDR3 is TGTGCCAGCAGTCTACAGGGGTATGGCTACACCTTC. Translation: CASSLQGYGYTF.

This chain connects TRBV13 to TRBJ1-1, with 7 bases matching TRBD1. J was trimmed by 6 bases and V by 5 bases; bases with no gene match: 12. The CDR3 loop spans 15 amino acids. Germline CDR1 reads PRHDT; CDR2 reads FYEKMQ (reference sequence). This CDR3 is CASSIRTGVYAEAFF. Here the CDR3 DNA reads TGTGCCAGCAGCATCCGTACAGGGGTGTACGCTGAAGCTTTCTTT.

This chain uses TRBV4-1 with TRBJ1-1; unclear D gene. Germline V lookup: CDR1 MGHRA, CDR2 YSYEKL. CDR3 length: 18 residues. Between the trimmed V and J ends, which lost 7 bases and 0 bases, there was a span of 24 bases. The CDR3 DNA reads TGCGCCAGCAAGATCGGGATTTTGAGCGCCTCGATGAACACTGAAGCTTTCTTT. It specifies CASKIGILSASMNTEAFF.

The chain carries TRBV28 and TRBJ1-1; D possibly corresponds to TRBD1 (5 bases). This CDR3 is built from 12 residues. CDR1 is MDHEN, CDR2 SYDVKM, per germline. Trimming shortened V by 7 bases and J by 4 bases, and 10 bases separated the two germline ends. The CDR3 is CASNGGITEAFF. The CDR3 DNA sequence: TGTGCCAGCAACGGGGGGATCACTGAAGCTTTCTTT.

A single count supports this clone. The chain couples TRBV19 to TRBJ1-2, with D uncertain. Trimming cost V 4 bases and J 6 bases, with 18 bases left between them. This CDR3 region has 15 residues. Germline CDR1 is LNHDA and CDR2 is SQIVND (reference sequence). The CDR3 protein is CASSKSVPLEDGYTF. In DNA form, the CDR3 reads TGTGCCAGTAGTAAGTCGGTCCCTTTGGAGGATGGCTACACCTTC.

The V gene is TRBV7-9, the J gene TRBJ2-1, with unresolved D. CDR3 length equals 15 residues. Trimming pared 6 bases from V and 0 bases from J, leaving 12 bases between. Per germline, CDR1 SEHNR and CDR2 FQNEAQ (reference sequence). The DNA for the CDR3 is TGTGCCAGCAGATCAAAGTCCGGCTCCTACAATGAGCAGTTCTTC. As protein: CASRSKSGSYNEQFF. The variable domain in full, completed from reference TRBV7-9 and TRBJ2-1, reads DTGVSQNPRHKITKRGQNVTFRCDPISEHNRLYWYRQTLGQGPEFLTYFQNEAQLEKSRLLSDRFSAERPKGSFSTLEIQRTEQGDSAMYLCASRSKSGSYNEQFFGPGTRLTVL.

This clone is deemed medium-sized. V gene TRBV5-1 combines with J gene TRBJ2-7; 7 nucleotides agree with TRBD2. V gave up 5 bases and J gave up 0 bases; unmatched junction bases: 8. The CDR3 loop spans 15 amino acids. The germline V gene has CDR1 SGHRS and CDR2 YFSETQ. DNA for the CDR3: TGCGCCAGCAGAGCGGGATCCTATAGCTCCTACGAGCAGTACTTC. The encoded protein is CASRAGSYSSYEQYF. The complete variable domain, with remaining parts taken from reference TRBV5-1 and TRBJ2-7, reads KAGVTQTPRYLIKTRGQQVTLSCSPISGHRSVSWYQQTPGQGLQFLFEYFSETQRNKGNFPGRFSGRQFSNSRSEMNVSTLELGDSALYLCASRAGSYSSYEQYFGPGTRLTVT.

The chain couples TRBV6-2 or TRBV6-3 to TRBJ1-1, with a tentative D call TRBD1 (6 bases). The germline V gene encodes CDR1 MNHEY and CDR2 SVGEGT. V was cut by 1 base and J by 6 bases, with 9 bases left in between. The CDR3 sequence is 13 residues long. CDR3 nucleotide sequence: TGTGCCAGCAGTTACTACAGGGCTGCTGAAGCTTTCTTT. Protein sequence: CASSYYRAAEAFF.

This clone was seen once. The chain couples TRBV6-1 to TRBJ2-1; 8 nucleotides line up with TRBD1. The CDR3 loop spans 16 amino acids. Germline values: CDR1 MNHNS, CDR2 SASEGT. V lost 4 bases and J lost 7; bases outside the gene matches: 12. The CDR3 reads CASSGSGQGGLNEQFF. CDR3 in DNA: TGTGCCAGCAGTGGTTCTGGACAGGGAGGATTAAATGAGCAGTTCTTC.